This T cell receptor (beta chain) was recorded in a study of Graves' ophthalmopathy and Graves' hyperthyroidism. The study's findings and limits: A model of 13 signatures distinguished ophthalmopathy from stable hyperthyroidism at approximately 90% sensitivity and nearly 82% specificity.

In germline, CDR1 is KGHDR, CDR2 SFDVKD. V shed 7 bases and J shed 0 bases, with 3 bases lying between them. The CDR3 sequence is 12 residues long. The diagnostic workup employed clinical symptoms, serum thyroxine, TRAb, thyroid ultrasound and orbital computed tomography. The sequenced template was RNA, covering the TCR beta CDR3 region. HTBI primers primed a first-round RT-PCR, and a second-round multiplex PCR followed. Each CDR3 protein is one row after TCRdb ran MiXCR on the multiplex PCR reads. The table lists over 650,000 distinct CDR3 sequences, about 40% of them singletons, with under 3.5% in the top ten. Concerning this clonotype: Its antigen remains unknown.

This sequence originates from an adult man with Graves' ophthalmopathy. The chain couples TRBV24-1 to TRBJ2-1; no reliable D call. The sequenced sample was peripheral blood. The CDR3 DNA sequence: TGTGCCACCAGCGGCTCCTACAATGAGCAGTTCTTC. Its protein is CATSGSYNEQFF.